Below are 7 T cell receptor beta chains sequenced from a single sample in a study of T cell repertoires in cytomegalovirus infection (dated by TCRdb to the late 2010s). Sequencer: Illumina HiSeq 1500. Clones were called with MiXCR by TCRdb after fastp trimmed the public reads at Q25, and only in-frame beta chains were retained. Entries that share a CDR3 protein sequence are merged under the most common genes and DNA. The sample table lists hundreds of thousands of distinct CDR3 sequences, 20% to 25% of them with a count of one. The ten largest clonotypes hold 7% to 9% of the sample. Specimen: CD8+ T cells from PBMCs. These receptors all stem from a human donor in good health (CMV status not recorded). Some clones in this sample may be carry-over from other donors' samples.

The rearrangement links TRBV20-1 to TRBJ1-6; possibly TRBD1 for D (5 bases). CDR1 and CDR2 from the germline V gene are DFQATT and SNEGSKA (reference sequence). The CDR3 totals 18 residues. V was shortened by 4 bases and J by 0 bases, with 19 bases between the two germline ends. The CDR3 spells CSATKPGTESSYNSPLHF. The CDR3 bases are TGCAGTGCTACCAAACCCGGGACGGAGAGCTCCTATAATTCACCCCTCCACTTT.

The genes are TRBV7-6 and TRBJ1-1; the D gene is possibly TRBD1 (6 bases). The CDR3 totals 15 residues. The V end was cut by 2 bases, the J end by 3 bases, with 13 bases between. Germline assignment: CDR1 SGHVS and CDR2 FNYEAQ. The CDR3 loop is CASSLMTGGDTEAFF. The DNA of the CDR3 is TGTGCCAGCAGCTTAATGACAGGTGGGGACACTGAAGCTTTCTTT.

This chain links TRBV12-3 or TRBV12-4 with TRBJ2-5; a possible D gene is TRBD1 (6 bases). V lost 1 base and J 4 bases, leaving 13 bases between the germline ends. The CDR3 extends over 15 amino acids. The CDR3 here is CASSLGVGGRETQYF. The CDR3 coding sequence is TGTGCCAGCAGTTTAGGAGTAGGGGGACGAGAGACCCAGTACTTC.

This clonotype occurred a few times. V gene TRBV20-1 combines with J gene TRBJ2-2; D is perhaps TRBD1 (6 bases). This CDR3 has 16 residues. Germline V gene data show CDR1 as DFQATT and CDR2 as SNEGSKA (reference sequence). The germline V and J ends were trimmed by 0 bases and 2 bases, with 13 bases remaining between them. This CDR3 is CSARDRNRENTGELFF. Here the CDR3 DNA reads TGCAGTGCTAGAGATCGGAACAGGGAAAACACCGGGGAGCTGTTTTTT.

The V and J genes are TRBV29-1 and TRBJ1-1; 7 nucleotides agree with TRBD1. CDR3 length: 13 residues. Looked up from germline, CDR1 is SQVTM and CDR2 is ANQGSEA. The DNA for the CDR3 is TGCAGAGCCGCCGGGACAGAAAGATCTGAAGCTTTCTTT. It specifies CRAAGTERSEAFF.

The chain uses TRBV4-1 and TRBJ2-1; no definite D call. Germline values: CDR1 MGHRA, CDR2 YSYEKL. Trimming took 1 base from V and 8 from J, leaving 15 bases between them. This CDR3 spans 15 amino acids. This chain's CDR3 is CASSQGTAQNDEQFF. CDR3 nucleotides: TGCGCCAGCAGCCAAGGGACGGCCCAAAATGATGAGCAGTTCTTC.

This clonotype was counted at least ten times. V is TRBV7-2 and J is TRBJ2-1; D call uncertain. This CDR3 spans 13 amino acids. Germline-derived CDR1 and CDR2 are SGHTA and FQGNSA. V lost 4 bases and J 2 bases, leaving 6 bases between the germline ends. The CDR3 nucleotides read TGTGCCAGCAGCTCGACCCCCTACAATGAGCAGTTCTTC. This sequence encodes CASSSTPYNEQFF.